The rows below give T cell receptor beta chains drawn from one sample of a study of identifying expanded T cells in peripheral blood. Measured with immunoSEQ multiplex PCR; TCRdb has only the in-frame clones, and not every one. The sample includes 90,000 to 120,000 clones, 80% to 90% of them seen just once. The source material was blood. Source of these receptors: a person between 18 and 75 years old in good health. Both conserved end residues are part of each CDR3. The order of the fields is CDR3 DNA, CDR3 protein, D gene, clone size, V gene, J gene. A D gene is named only where the DNA matches it firmly. The size field is filled for only some rows; it gives once, few, many or a size class.

TGTGCCAGCAGCATACCCGGGGGGGAGACCCAGTACTTC	CASSIPGGETQYF	TRBD2	-	TRBV7-2	TRBJ2-5
TGCGCCAGCAGCCGCGGACAGGGCGGAGAGACCCAGTACTTC	CASSRGQGGETQYF	TRBD1	-	TRBV5-1	TRBJ2-5
TGTGCCAGCAGCTTAGCGGCCACGGGGGGCTACGAGCAGTACTTC	CASSLAATGGYEQYF	TRBD2	once	TRBV7-8	TRBJ2-7
TGTGCCAGCCTACAGGACTCTGGAAACACCATATATTTT	CASLQDSGNTIYF	-	-	TRBV2	TRBJ1-3
TGTGCCAGCAGTGATTGGCACCAGCCCACTTATGGCTACACCTTC	CASSDWHQPTYGYTF	-	-	TRBV2	TRBJ1-2
TGCGCCAGCAGTGATGACAGGGAAAACTCACCCCTCCACTTT	CASSDDRENSPLHF	TRBD1	few	TRBV10-2	TRBJ1-6
TGTGCCAGCAGCGGTGGAGGGGTCTACGAGCAGTACTTC	CASSGGGVYEQYF	-	-	TRBV11-2	TRBJ2-7
TGCGCCAGCAGCTCGCCCGAAGGGCAGCAAGAGACCCAGTACTTC	CASSSPEGQQETQYF	-	-	TRBV5-1	TRBJ2-5
TGTGCCAGCAGCCAGGGACTAGCGGGGGTATACGAGCAGTACTTC	CASSQGLAGVYEQYF	TRBD2	once	TRBV4-2	TRBJ2-7
TGTGCCACTTACACCGGGGAGCTGTTTTTT	CATYTGELFF	-	-	TRBV21-1	TRBJ2-2
TGTGCCAGCAGCTTAGATCCGACAGGCAGAAAGACCCAGTACTTC	CASSLDPTGRKTQYF	-	-	TRBV7-2	TRBJ2-5
TGTGCCACCACCGGAGGGTATGGCTACACCTTC	CATTGGYGYTF	-	-	TRBV5-6	TRBJ1-2
TGCGCCAGCAGCGGCGGGGCGACCTACAATGAGCAGTTCTTC	CASSGGATYNEQFF	-	-	TRBV10-2	TRBJ2-1
TGCGCCAGCAGCACCGCCCCGGGGGGGGATACGCAGTATTTT	CASSTAPGGDTQYF	TRBD2	-	TRBV5-1	TRBJ2-3
TGTGCCAGCAGCTTAGGGGAAGGGACCGGGGCGTTTGAAAAACTGTTTTTT	CASSLGEGTGAFEKLFF	-	few	TRBV7-9	TRBJ1-4
TGTGCCAGCAGCGGAGGGACAGGGACCACCTACGAGCAGTACTTC	CASSGGTGTTYEQYF	TRBD1	once	TRBV9	TRBJ2-7
TGTGCCAGCAGCCCCACGACAGGGAACTATGGCTACACCTTC	CASSPTTGNYGYTF	TRBD1	-	TRBV7-9	TRBJ1-2
TGTGCCAGTAGAATACACGGGGGCTTGGGCTATGGCTACACCTTC	CASRIHGGLGYGYTF	-	-	TRBV19	TRBJ1-2
TGTGCCACGGCGACAGGAGGTGGTGACACCATATATTTT	CATATGGGDTIYF	-	-	TRBV10-3	TRBJ1-3
TGCGCCAGCGGAGATCATAGCTCTGGGGCCAACGTCCTGACTTTC	CASGDHSSGANVLTF	-	-	TRBV4-3	TRBJ2-6
TGTGCCAGCTCTATTAGCGGGGGGGCCAAAGATGAGCAGTTCTTC	CASSISGGAKDEQFF	TRBD2	few	TRBV6-4	TRBJ2-1
TGTGCCAGCAGTCCTCACAGTGGGGCCAACGTCCTGACTTTC	CASSPHSGANVLTF	-	once	TRBV6-1	TRBJ2-6
TGTGCCAGCAGTCAGAACTACGAGCAGTACTTC	CASSQNYEQYF	-	-	TRBV2	TRBJ2-7
TGTGCCATCAGTGATCCCCGAGGACAGGGGGTGATGGGCAATCAGCCCCAGCATTTT	CAISDPRGQGVMGNQPQHF	TRBD1	-	TRBV10-3	TRBJ1-5
TGCGCCAGCAGTGCAGGGGGCAAACAGCCCCAGCATTTT	CASSAGGKQPQHF	TRBD1	once	TRBV10-1	TRBJ1-5
TGTGCCAGCAGCTTAGACAGCTACGAGCAGTACTTC	CASSLDSYEQYF	-	-	TRBV6-6	TRBJ2-7
TGTGCCAGTAGTATGCCAGGGAAGGAGACCCAGTACTTC	CASSMPGKETQYF	-	-	TRBV19	TRBJ2-5
TGTGCCAGCAGTTACAACCGTCGCACTGAAGCTTTCTTT	CASSYNRRTEAFF	-	-	TRBV6-5	TRBJ1-1